A selection of T cell receptor beta chains follows, all from one sample in a study of CD8 T cells in ankylosing spondylitis. Via MiXCR, TCRdb re-called the 5' RACE reads, giving one row per CDR3 protein. The sample yields 500,000 or so distinct CDR3 sequences, less than 6% seen once. The sequenced sample consisted of blood, either unsorted or a sorted T cell fraction (not recorded which). These receptors were collected from a male donor with ankylosing spondylitis. Each CDR3 is given with its conserved first and last residue. A D gene is named only where the DNA matches it firmly. Size is omitted from some rows. Given values are once, few, many or a class for expanded clones.

length | J | D | size | V | DNA | CDR3
14 | TRBJ2-1 | TRBD2 | few | TRBV27 | TGTGCCAGCAGTTTATCGTGGGAGGGGCGCGAGCAGTTCTTC | CASSLSWEGREQFF
14 | TRBJ2-5 | NA | few | TRBV5-1 | TGCGCCAGCATCGAGAGCTGGAACGCGGAGACCCAGTACTTC | CASIESWNAETQYF
13 | TRBJ2-4 | NA | many | TRBV7-3 | TGTGCCAGCAGCTTAAGGGACCTGTCAATTCAGTACTTC | CASSLRDLSIQYF
15 | TRBJ2-2 | TRBD1 | many | TRBV12-3/TRBV12-4 | TGTGCCAGCAGGATGACAGGGGCGAACACCGGGGAGCTGTTTTTT | CASRMTGANTGELFF
17 | TRBJ2-5 | NA | NA | TRBV21-1 | TGTGCCAGCAGCAAAGGGGTGAGGACTAGCAGAGAAGAGACCCAGTACTTC | CASSKGVRTSREETQYF
14 | TRBJ2-1 | NA | many | TRBV6-2/TRBV6-3 | TGTGCCAGCAGTTACGCATCAGGGGTGAGGGAGCAGTTCTTC | CASSYASGVREQFF
15 | TRBJ1-1 | NA | many | TRBV4-3 | TGCGCCAGCAGCCAAACGACAGCTTCGAACACTGAAGCTTTCTTT | CASSQTTASNTEAFF
20 | TRBJ2-4 | NA | many | TRBV11-2 | TGTGCCAGCAGCACCGGCCCCCCGTTGTTGGGGCTGGGGGCCAAAAACATTCAGTACTTC | CASSTGPPLLGLGAKNIQYF
15 | TRBJ2-3 | NA | few | TRBV28 | TGTGCCAGCAGTTTTGGAGCGGCTTTCACAGATACGCAGTATTTT | CASSFGAAFTDTQYF
14 | TRBJ2-3 | NA | many | TRBV7-2 | TGTGCCAGCTCGATGTCCGTGGTCACAGATACGCAGTATTTT | CASSMSVVTDTQYF
15 | TRBJ2-3 | NA | many | TRBV20-1 | TGCAGTGCTAGTATGTTAGGAACAAGCCCAGATACGCAGTATTTT | CSASMLGTSPDTQYF
17 | TRBJ1-1 | TRBD1 | many | TRBV5-1 | TGCGCCAGCAGCTTGGGTCTACCGGGACAGGGTGGCACTGAAGCTTTCTTT | CASSLGLPGQGGTEAFF
13 | TRBJ2-2 | NA | many | TRBV20-1 | TGCAGTGCTAGCGGTCAGAACACCGGGGAGCTGTTTTTT | CSASGQNTGELFF
14 | TRBJ2-3 | NA | many | TRBV24-1 | TGTGCCACCGGGGAAGGCCCTAGCACAGATACGCAGTATTTT | CATGEGPSTDTQYF
16 | TRBJ2-7 | NA | few | TRBV4-3 | TGCGCCAGCAGCCAAGATTTTCAGGTACACTCCTACGAGCAGTACTTC | CASSQDFQVHSYEQYF
15 | TRBJ2-4 | NA | NA | TRBV18 | TGTGCCAGCTCACCGACCAGGGTAGCCAAAAACATTCAGTACTTC | CASSPTRVAKNIQYF
15 | TRBJ2-2 | TRBD1 | many | TRBV3-1 | TGTGCCAGCAACTCCGGGACAGGGGTGCCCGGGGAGCTGTTTTTT | CASNSGTGVPGELFF
16 | TRBJ1-1 | NA | few | TRBV28 | TGTGCCAGCAGTTTATCAAGGGGTTACCTGAACACTGAAGCTTTCTTT | CASSLSRGYLNTEAFF
13 | TRBJ1-5 | TRBD1 | many | TRBV10-3 | TGTGCCACTCGGGACAGGGCCAATCAGCCCCAGCATTTT | CATRDRANQPQHF
14 | TRBJ1-5 | NA | many | TRBV12-3/TRBV12-4 | TGTGCCAGCAGTTGGGGTCAGAGCAATCAGCCCCAGCATTTT | CASSWGQSNQPQHF
13 | TRBJ2-7 | NA | many | TRBV29-1 | TGCAGCGTTGAAAGGTGGTATCGCGGCGAGCAGTACTTC | CSVERWYRGEQYF
11 | TRBJ2-7 | NA | many | TRBV29-1 | TGCAGCGGGGGTGGGTATAACGAGCAGTACTTC | CSGGGYNEQYF
15 | TRBJ2-3 | TRBD1 | many | TRBV29-1 | TGCAGCGTTGACGGGGACAGCAAATACACAGATACGCAGTATTTT | CSVDGDSKYTDTQYF
14 | TRBJ1-1 | NA | many | TRBV20-1 | TGCAGTGCTGGGACGGGGTCGCTGGATACTGAAGCTTTCTTT | CSAGTGSLDTEAFF
15 | TRBJ2-7 | TRBD1 | many | TRBV7-9 | TGTGCCAGCAGCTCTTTTGACAGGGGAAGCAACGAGCAGTACTTC | CASSSFDRGSNEQYF
11 | TRBJ1-1 | NA | many | TRBV7-9 | TGTGCCAGCAGCTTAAACCTAGGGGCTTTCTTT | CASSLNLGAFF
14 | TRBJ1-1 | TRBD1 | many | TRBV28 | TGTGCCAGCAGTTTCCACGCAGGGGGGACTGAAGCTTTCTTT | CASSFHAGGTEAFF
13 | TRBJ2-1 | NA | many | TRBV4-2 | TGTGCCAGCAGCCAAGATCAGGGTAGGGAGCAGTTCTTC | CASSQDQGREQFF
14 | TRBJ2-7 | NA | many | TRBV15 | TGTGCCACCAGCAATTTGGACGGAATCTACGAGCAGTACTTC | CATSNLDGIYEQYF
17 | TRBJ2-3 | NA | many | TRBV4-3 | TGCGCCAGCAGCCAAGATTCGCGCTATCTTGGCACAGATACGCAGTATTTT | CASSQDSRYLGTDTQYF
14 | TRBJ1-6 | TRBD1 | many | TRBV20-1 | TGCAGTGCTGTCACCGGGACAGGGTTTTCACCCCTCCACTTT | CSAVTGTGFSPLHF
16 | TRBJ2-2 | TRBD2 | NA | TRBV11-3 | TGTGCCAGCAGCTTAGGGACTAGCTGGAACACCGGGGAGCTGTTTTTT | CASSLGTSWNTGELFF
15 | TRBJ2-6 | TRBD1 | NA | TRBV7-9 | TGTGCCAGCAGACAGGGGGCGGCTGGGGCCAACGTCCTGACTTTC | CASRQGAAGANVLTF
17 | TRBJ2-6 | TRBD1 | many | TRBV28 | TGTGCCAGCGGAGGGGACAGGGGGCGCAAGCTAGCCAACGTCCTGACTTTC | CASGGDRGRKLANVLTF
12 | TRBJ2-7 | NA | many | TRBV5-1 | TGCGCCAGCAGGGAGGACCTCTACGAGCAGTACTTC | CASREDLYEQYF
18 | TRBJ2-3 | TRBD2 | many | TRBV20-1 | TGCAGTGCTAGAGATTGGCGGGGGAATTTCCTAAGCACAGATACGCAGTATTTT | CSARDWRGNFLSTDTQYF
14 | TRBJ1-4 | TRBD1 | many | TRBV27 | TGTGCCAGCAGTTCGAGGGGGCAGGGGAGAAAACTGTTTTTT | CASSSRGQGRKLFF
15 | TRBJ1-1 | NA | many | TRBV7-8 | TGTGCCAGCAGCTTAGCGTCGAGGGGTAACACTGAAGCTTTCTTT | CASSLASRGNTEAFF
16 | TRBJ1-6 | TRBD1 | many | TRBV12-3/TRBV12-4 | TGTGCCAGCAGTCACGACAGGGGGCGCGATCATTCACCCCTCCACTTT | CASSHDRGRDHSPLHF
15 | TRBJ1-6 | TRBD1 | many | TRBV5-5 | TGTGCCAGCAGCCCCCGGACAGGGAGCTACTCACCCCTCCACTTT | CASSPRTGSYSPLHF
14 | TRBJ2-5 | NA | many | TRBV20-1 | TGCAGTGCCTACTTAGACCCCTATTCAGAGACCCAGTACTTC | CSAYLDPYSETQYF
15 | TRBJ1-6 | NA | many | TRBV20-1 | TGCAGTGCTAGAGATGAAGGGCGGACTTATTCACCCCTCCACTTT | CSARDEGRTYSPLHF
16 | TRBJ2-2 | TRBD2 | many | TRBV7-9 | TGTGCCAGCAGCCCACGACGGACTAGCGGCACCGGGGAGCTGTTTTTT | CASSPRRTSGTGELFF
17 | TRBJ2-7 | TRBD2 | many | TRBV20-1 | TGCAGTGCTGAAACCGGGACTAGCGGGCGTAGCTCCTACGAGCAGTACTTC | CSAETGTSGRSSYEQYF
14 | TRBJ2-5 | TRBD2 | many | TRBV12-3/TRBV12-4 | TGTGCCAGCAGGCCCCTAGCGGGAAGGGAGACCCAGTACTTC | CASRPLAGRETQYF
15 | TRBJ1-6 | NA | many | TRBV4-3 | TGCGCCAGCAGCCAAGCGTCAGGGATCGGCTCACCCCTCCACTTT | CASSQASGIGSPLHF
16 | TRBJ2-7 | TRBD2 | many | TRBV12-3/TRBV12-4 | TGTGCCAGCAGCCGGTCTAGCGGGAGGGCCAGTAGGGAGCAGTACTTC | CASSRSSGRASREQYF
14 | TRBJ2-5 | NA | many | TRBV6-1 | TGTGCCAGCAGTGACATTGGGCCCGAAGAGACCCAGTACTTC | CASSDIGPEETQYF
14 | TRBJ2-7 | NA | many | TRBV24-1 | TGTGCCACCAGTGATTTGGGGTCTGGCTACGAGCAGTACTTC | CATSDLGSGYEQYF
16 | TRBJ1-1 | NA | few | TRBV28 | TGTGCCAGCAGTTTGTTCGACGGGGGCCGGTCGGTCCGGGCTTTCTTT | CASSLFDGGRSVRAFF
13 | TRBJ2-2 | NA | many | TRBV29-1 | TGCAGCGTTGCCCTTTTAAAGACGGGGGAGCTGTTTTTT | CSVALLKTGELFF
16 | TRBJ2-1 | TRBD2 | many | TRBV20-1 | TGCAGTGCTCACATAGCGGGAGCGGGATACTACAATGAGCAGTTCTTC | CSAHIAGAGYYNEQFF
14 | TRBJ1-2 | NA | many | TRBV20-1 | TGCAGTGCTAGAGATCCTACTTCGGGGAATGGCTACACCTTC | CSARDPTSGNGYTF
13 | TRBJ2-2 | NA | many | TRBV5-1 | TGCGCCAGCAGCTTGGTCTCTGAGGGAGAGCTGTTTTTT | CASSLVSEGELFF
14 | TRBJ2-7 | NA | few | TRBV6-1 | TGTGCCAGCAGTGGCTCTAATCGACTGGGTGAGCAGTACTTC | CASSGSNRLGEQYF
17 | TRBJ2-3 | NA | many | TRBV11-2 | TGTGCCAGCAGCTTCCGGGGCCAAATTTATAGCACAGATACGCAGTATTTT | CASSFRGQIYSTDTQYF
17 | TRBJ1-5 | NA | many | TRBV28 | TGTGCCAGCAGTTTGGGGATGGGGCAAGGGAGCAATCAGCCCCAGCATTTT | CASSLGMGQGSNQPQHF
16 | TRBJ1-5 | TRBD1 | many | TRBV20-1 | TGCAGTGCCGAGTTACAGGGGCAGGAAGACAATCAGCCCCAGCATTTT | CSAELQGQEDNQPQHF
17 | TRBJ2-1 | TRBD2 | many | TRBV14 | TGTGCCAGCAGCCAAGATCTGGGCGGGGGGACCAACAATGAGCAGTTCTTC | CASSQDLGGGTNNEQFF